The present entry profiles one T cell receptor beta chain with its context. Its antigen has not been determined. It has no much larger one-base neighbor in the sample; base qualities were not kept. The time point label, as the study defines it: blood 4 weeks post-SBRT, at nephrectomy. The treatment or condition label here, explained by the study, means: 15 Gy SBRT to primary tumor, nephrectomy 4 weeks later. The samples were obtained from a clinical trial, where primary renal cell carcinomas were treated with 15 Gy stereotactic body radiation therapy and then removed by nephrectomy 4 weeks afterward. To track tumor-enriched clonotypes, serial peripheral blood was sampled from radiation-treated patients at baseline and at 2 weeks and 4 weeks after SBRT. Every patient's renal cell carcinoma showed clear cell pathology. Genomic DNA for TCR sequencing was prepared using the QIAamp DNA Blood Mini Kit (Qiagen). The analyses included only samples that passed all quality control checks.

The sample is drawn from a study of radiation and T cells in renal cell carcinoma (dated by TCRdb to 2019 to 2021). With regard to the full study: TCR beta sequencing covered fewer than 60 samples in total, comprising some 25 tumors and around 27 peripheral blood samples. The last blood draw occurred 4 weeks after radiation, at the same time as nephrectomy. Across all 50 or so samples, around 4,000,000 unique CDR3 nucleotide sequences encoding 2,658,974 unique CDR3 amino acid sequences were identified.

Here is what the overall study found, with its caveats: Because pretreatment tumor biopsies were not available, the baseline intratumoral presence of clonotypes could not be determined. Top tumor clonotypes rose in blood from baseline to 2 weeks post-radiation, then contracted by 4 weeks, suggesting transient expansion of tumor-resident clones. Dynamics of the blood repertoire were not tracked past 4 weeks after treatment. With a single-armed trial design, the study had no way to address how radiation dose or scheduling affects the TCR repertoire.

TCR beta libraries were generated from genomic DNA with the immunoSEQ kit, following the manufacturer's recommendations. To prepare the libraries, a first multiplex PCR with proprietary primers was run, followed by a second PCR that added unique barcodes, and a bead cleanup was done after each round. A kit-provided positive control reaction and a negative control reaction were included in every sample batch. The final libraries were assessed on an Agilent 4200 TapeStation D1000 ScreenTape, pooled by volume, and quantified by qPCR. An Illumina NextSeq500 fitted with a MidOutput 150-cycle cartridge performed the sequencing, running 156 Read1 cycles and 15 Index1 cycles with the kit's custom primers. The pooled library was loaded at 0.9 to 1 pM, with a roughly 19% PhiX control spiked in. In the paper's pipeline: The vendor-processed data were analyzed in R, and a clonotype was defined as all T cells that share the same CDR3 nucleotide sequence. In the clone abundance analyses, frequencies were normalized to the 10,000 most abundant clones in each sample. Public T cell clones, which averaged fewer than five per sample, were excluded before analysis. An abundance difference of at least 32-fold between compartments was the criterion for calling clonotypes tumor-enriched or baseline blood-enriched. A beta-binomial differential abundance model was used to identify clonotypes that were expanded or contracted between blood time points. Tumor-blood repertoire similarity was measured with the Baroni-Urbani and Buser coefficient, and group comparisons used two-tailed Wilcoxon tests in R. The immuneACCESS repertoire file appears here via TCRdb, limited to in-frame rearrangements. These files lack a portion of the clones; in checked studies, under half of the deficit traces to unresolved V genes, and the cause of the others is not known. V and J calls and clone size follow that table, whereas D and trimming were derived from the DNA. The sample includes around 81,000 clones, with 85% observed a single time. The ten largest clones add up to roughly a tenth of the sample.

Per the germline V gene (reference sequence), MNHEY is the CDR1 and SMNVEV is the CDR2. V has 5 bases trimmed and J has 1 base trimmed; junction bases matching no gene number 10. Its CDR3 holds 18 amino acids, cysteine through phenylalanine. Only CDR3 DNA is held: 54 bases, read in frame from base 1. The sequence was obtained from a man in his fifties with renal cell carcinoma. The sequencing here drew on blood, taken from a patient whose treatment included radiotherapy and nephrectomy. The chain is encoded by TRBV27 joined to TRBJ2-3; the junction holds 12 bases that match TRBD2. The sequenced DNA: TGTGCCAGCAGTCCTAGACTAGCGGGAGAATGGGGCACAGATACGCAGTATTTT. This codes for CASSPRLAGEWGTDTQYF.